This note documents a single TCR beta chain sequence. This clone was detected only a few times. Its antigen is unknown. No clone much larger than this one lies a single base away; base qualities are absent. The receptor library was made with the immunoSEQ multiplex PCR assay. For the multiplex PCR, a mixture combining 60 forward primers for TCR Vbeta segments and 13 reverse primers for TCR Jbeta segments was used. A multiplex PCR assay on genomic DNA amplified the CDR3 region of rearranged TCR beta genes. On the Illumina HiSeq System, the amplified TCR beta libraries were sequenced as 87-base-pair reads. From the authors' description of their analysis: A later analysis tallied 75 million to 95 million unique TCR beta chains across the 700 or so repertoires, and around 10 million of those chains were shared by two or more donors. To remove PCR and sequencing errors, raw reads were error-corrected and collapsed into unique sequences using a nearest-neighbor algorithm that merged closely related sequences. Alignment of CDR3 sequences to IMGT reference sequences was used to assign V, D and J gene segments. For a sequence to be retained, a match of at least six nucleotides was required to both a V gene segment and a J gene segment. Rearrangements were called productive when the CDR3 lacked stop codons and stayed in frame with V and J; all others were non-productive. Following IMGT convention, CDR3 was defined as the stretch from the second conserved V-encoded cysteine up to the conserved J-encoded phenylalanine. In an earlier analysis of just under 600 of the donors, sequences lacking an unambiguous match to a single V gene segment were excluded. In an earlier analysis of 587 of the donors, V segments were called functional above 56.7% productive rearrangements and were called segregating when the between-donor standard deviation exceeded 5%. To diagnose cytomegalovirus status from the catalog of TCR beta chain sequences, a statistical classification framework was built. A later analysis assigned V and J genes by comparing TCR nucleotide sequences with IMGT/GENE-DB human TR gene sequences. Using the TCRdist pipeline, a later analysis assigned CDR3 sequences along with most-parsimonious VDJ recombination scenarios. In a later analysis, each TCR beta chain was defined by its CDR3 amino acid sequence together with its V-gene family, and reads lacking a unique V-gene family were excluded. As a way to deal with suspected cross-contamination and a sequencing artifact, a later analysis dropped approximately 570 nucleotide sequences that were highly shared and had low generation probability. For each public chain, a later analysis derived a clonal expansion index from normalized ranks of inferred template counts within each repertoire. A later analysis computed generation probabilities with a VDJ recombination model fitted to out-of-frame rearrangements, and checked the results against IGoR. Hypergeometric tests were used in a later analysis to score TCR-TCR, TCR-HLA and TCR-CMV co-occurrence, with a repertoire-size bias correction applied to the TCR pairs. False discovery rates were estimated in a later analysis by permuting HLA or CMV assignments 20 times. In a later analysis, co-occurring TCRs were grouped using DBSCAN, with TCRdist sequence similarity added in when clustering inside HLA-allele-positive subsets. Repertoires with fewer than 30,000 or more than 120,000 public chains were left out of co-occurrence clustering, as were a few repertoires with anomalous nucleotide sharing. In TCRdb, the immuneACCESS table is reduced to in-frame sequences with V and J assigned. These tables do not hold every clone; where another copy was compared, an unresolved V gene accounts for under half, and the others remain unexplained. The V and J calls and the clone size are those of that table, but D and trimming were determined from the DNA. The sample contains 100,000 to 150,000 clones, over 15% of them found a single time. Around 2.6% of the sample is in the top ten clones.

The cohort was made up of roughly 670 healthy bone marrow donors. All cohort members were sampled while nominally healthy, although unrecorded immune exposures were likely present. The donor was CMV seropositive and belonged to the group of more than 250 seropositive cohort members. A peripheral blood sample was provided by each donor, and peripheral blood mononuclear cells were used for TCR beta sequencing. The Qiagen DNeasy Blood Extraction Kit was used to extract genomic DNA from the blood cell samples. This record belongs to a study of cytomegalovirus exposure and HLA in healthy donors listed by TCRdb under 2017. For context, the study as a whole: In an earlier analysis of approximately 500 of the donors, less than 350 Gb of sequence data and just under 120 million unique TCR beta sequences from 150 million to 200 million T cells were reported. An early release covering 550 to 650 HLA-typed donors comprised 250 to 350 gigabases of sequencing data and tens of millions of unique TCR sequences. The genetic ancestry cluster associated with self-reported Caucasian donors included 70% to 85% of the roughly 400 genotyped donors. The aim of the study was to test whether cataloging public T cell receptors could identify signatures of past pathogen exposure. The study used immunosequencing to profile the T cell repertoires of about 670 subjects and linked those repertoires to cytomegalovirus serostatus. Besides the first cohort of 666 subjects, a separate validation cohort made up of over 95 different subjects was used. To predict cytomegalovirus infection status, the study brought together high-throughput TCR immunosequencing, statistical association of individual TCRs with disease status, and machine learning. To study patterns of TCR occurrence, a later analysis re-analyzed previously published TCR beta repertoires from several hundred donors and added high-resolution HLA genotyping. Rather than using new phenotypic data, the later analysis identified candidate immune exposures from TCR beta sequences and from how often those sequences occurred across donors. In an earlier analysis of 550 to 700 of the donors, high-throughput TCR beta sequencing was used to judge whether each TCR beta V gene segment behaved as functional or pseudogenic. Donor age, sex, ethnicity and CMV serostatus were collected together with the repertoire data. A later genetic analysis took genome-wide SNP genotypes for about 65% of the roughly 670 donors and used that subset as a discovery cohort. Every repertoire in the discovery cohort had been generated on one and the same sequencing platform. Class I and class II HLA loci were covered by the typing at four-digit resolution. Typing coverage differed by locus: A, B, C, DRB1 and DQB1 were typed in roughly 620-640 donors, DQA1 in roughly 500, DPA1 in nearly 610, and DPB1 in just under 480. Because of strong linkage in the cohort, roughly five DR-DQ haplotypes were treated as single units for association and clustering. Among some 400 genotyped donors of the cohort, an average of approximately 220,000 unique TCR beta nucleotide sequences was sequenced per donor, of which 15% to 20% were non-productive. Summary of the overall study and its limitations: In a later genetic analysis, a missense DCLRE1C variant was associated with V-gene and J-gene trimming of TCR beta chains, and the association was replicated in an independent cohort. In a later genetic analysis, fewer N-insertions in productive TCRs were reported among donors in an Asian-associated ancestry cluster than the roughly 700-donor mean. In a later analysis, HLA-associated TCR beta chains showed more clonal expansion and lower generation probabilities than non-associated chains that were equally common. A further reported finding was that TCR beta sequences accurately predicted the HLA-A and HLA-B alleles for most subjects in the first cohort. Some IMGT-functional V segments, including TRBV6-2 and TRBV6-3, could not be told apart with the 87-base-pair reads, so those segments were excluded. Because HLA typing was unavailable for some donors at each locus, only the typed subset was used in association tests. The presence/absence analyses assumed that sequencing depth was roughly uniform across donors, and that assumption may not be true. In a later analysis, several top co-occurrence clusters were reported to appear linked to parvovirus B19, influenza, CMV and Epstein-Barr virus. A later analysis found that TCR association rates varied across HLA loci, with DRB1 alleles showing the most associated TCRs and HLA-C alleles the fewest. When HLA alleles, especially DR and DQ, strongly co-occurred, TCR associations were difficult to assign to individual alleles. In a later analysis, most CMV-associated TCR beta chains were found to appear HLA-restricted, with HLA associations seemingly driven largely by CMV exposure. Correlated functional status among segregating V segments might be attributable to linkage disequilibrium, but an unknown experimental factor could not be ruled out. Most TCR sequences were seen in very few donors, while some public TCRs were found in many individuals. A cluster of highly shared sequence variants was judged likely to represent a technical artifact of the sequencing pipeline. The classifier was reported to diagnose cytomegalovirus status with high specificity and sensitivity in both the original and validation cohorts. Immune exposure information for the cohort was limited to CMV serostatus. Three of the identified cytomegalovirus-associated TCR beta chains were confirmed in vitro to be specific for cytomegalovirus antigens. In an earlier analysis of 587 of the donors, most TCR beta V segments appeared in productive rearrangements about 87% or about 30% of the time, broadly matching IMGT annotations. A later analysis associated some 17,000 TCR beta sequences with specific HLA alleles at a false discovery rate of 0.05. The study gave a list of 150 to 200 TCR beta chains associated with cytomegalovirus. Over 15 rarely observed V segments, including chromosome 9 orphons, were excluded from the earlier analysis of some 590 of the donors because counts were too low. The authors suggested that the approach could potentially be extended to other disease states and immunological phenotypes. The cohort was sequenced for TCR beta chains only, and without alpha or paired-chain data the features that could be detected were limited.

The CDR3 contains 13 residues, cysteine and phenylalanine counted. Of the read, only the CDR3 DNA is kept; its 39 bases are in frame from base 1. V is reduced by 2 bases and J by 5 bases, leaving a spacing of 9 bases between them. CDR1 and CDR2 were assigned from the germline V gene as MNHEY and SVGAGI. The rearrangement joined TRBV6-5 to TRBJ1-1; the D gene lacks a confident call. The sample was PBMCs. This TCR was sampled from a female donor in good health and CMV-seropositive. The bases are TGTGCCAGCAGTTACCGCTGGAGGACTGAAGCTTTCTTT. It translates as CASSYRWRTEAFF.